This entry features one T cell receptor (beta chain) sequence. The antigen remains unidentified. This entry is derived from a study of cytomegalovirus exposure and HLA in healthy donors. Findings of the study overall: Donors belonging to an Asian-associated ancestry cluster reportedly showed fewer N-insertions in productive TCRs than the roughly 670-donor mean, according to what a later analysis found. A later analysis associated 15,000 to 20,000 TCR beta sequences with HLA alleles at a 0.05 false discovery rate.

Primers for the PCR totalled 60 Vbeta and 13 Jbeta. Assay: immunoSEQ multiplex PCR; the TCRdb copy retains only in-frame clones and omits some. The sample holds under 200,000 clones, 81% seen once. The CDR3 length is 15 residues. Germline CDR1 is SGHDN and CDR2 is FVKESK. Trimming took off 4 bases at V and 2 bases at J, with 15 bases between the two ends. The clonotype comes from a man in his fifties in good health and CMV-seronegative. Material for sequencing was PBMCs. The chain carries TRBV14 and TRBJ2-7; tentative D call: TRBD1 (6 bases). The CDR3 is CASSPEGRGPYEQYF. CDR3 in DNA: TGTGCCAGCAGCCCAGAGGGCAGGGGACCCTACGAGCAGTACTTC.